These 10 T cell receptor beta chains share one sample of origin, sequenced in a study of cytomegalovirus exposure and HLA in healthy donors. A multiplex PCR was run with 60 Vbeta primers and 13 Jbeta primers. Data came from immunoSEQ multiplex PCR; TCRdb stores just in-frame clones and leaves some out. This listing includes about 35,000 clones. The sample comprised PBMCs. The receptors shown here come from a man aged 40-50 years in good health and CMV-seronegative.

This chain joins TRBV7-2 and TRBJ2-1; 10 nucleotides agree with TRBD2. Germline lookup yields CDR1 SGHTA and CDR2 FQGNSA. V gave up 4 bases and J gave up 7 bases; unmatched junction bases: 7. The CDR3 sequence is 15 residues long. The CDR3 coding sequence is TGTGCCAGCAGCTCCAAGCGGGAGGGCCGGAATGAGCAGTTCTTC. Protein: CASSSKREGRNEQFF.

This chain joins TRBV7-2 and TRBJ2-7; D perhaps matches TRBD2 (7 bases). The CDR3 has 14 residues. The ends were cut back, 6 bases at V and 4 bases at J, with 16 bases in the middle. Germline loops: CDR1 SGHTA, CDR2 FQGNSA. The CDR3, as DNA: TGTGCCAGCAGGCCGGGCGGGGGCATTTACGAGCAGTACTTC. Protein product: CASRPGGGIYEQYF.

The V and J genes are TRBV19 and TRBJ1-1; perhaps TRBD1 as D (5 bases). Trimming pared 3 bases from V and 6 bases from J, leaving 14 bases between. CDR3 length: 14 residues. The germline V gene encodes CDR1 LNHDA and CDR2 SQIVND (reference sequence). The CDR3 DNA reads as TGTGCCAGTAGTATTGGGGACGGAGGGGCTGAAGCTTTCTTT. It codes for CASSIGDGGAEAFF.

V usage is TRBV21-1 and J usage is TRBJ2-1; whether TRBD1, the table's D call, matches the DNA was not checked. TRBV21-1 is an annotated pseudogene. This CDR3 has 15 residues. The CDR3 coding sequence is TGTGCCAGCACCCTGGACAGGGGGTCTTACAATGAGCAGTTCTTC. It specifies CASTLDRGSYNEQFF.

The J gene is TRBJ1-2, the V gene TRBV27; D possibly corresponds to TRBD1 (5 bases). Trimming stripped 6 bases from V and 4 bases from J, with 21 bases between. The CDR3 loop spans 16 amino acids. CDR1 is MNHEY and CDR2 is SMNVEV in the germline V gene (reference sequence). CDR3 residues: CASRPGISGGGYGYTF. DNA for the CDR3: TGTGCCAGCAGGCCGGGGATTTCTGGGGGGGGCTATGGCTACACCTTC.

V and J are TRBV7-2 and TRBJ2-5; the D gene is possibly TRBD2 (7 bases). V lost 3 bases and J 4 bases, leaving 21 bases between the germline ends. This CDR3 is 17 amino acids long. Germline loops: CDR1 SGHTA, CDR2 FQGNSA. The CDR3 reads CASSFDGGRGFRETQYF. The CDR3 DNA reads as TGTGCCAGCAGCTTCGATGGTGGGAGGGGGTTTCGAGAGACCCAGTACTTC.

This sequence joins TRBV10-1 and TRBJ2-1, with 7 bases aligning to TRBD2. The germline CDR1 and CDR2 sequences are WNHNN and SYGVQD (reference sequence). The CDR3 has 16 residues. V shed 6 bases, J shed 8 bases, and the junction held 16 bases outside the gene matches. The CDR3 nucleotides are TGCGCCAGCAGCAAGTCCGGTGGCGGGAGTAAAGATGAGCAGTTCTTC. It translates to CASSKSGGGSKDEQFF.

The chain has TRBV11-3 and TRBJ2-7, with 7 positions matching TRBD1. The CDR3 has 12 residues. The trim removed 6 bases at V and 3 bases at J, leaving 2 bases unmatched. Germline values: CDR1 SGHNT, CDR2 YENEEA. DNA of the CDR3: TGTGCCAGCAGAGGACAGGACTACGAGCAGTACTTC. Protein sequence: CASRGQDYEQYF.

This chain links TRBV30 with TRBJ2-3; a weak D match, TRBD1 (5 bases). Trimming left V 2 bases short and J 3 bases short, with 6 bases between. Germline V gene sequence: CDR1 GTSNPN, CDR2 SVGIG (reference sequence). The CDR3 length is 12 residues. The CDR3 sequence is CAWSRGTDTQYF. CDR3 DNA sequence: TGTGCCTGGAGTAGGGGAACAGATACGCAGTATTTT.

The rearrangement uses TRBV1 and TRBJ2-7; the table's D call TRBD2 went unverified against the DNA. TRBV1 is marked as a pseudogene. This CDR3 spans 15 amino acids. CDR3 DNA sequence: TGCACCAGCAGCGAAACTAGCGGGTCAACCTACGAGCAGTACTTC. It encodes CTSSETSGSTYEQYF.